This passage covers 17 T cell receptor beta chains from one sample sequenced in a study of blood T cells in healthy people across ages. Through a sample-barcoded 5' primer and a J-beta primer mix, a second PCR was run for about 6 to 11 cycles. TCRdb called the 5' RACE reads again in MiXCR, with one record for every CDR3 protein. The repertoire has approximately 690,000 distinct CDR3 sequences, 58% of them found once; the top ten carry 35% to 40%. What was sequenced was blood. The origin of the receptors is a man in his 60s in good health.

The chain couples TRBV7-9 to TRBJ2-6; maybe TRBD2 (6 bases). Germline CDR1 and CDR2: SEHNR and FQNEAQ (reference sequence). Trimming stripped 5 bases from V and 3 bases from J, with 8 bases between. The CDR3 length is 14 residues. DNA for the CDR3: TGTGCCAGCAGCGGAGGGTATGGGGCCAACGTCCTGACTTTC. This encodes CASSGGYGANVLTF.

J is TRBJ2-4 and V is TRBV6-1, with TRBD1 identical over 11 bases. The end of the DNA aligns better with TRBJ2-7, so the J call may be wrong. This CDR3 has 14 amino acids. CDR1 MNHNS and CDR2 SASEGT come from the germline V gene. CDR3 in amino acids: CASILGQGDYEQYF. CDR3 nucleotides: TGTGCCAGCATTCTGGGACAGGGGGATTACGAGCAGTACTTC.

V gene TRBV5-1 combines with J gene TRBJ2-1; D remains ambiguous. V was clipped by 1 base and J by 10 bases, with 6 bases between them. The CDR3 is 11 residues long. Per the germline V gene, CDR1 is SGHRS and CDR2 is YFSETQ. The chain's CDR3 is CASSLHDEQFF. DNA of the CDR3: TGCGCCAGCAGCTTGCACGACGAGCAGTTCTTC.

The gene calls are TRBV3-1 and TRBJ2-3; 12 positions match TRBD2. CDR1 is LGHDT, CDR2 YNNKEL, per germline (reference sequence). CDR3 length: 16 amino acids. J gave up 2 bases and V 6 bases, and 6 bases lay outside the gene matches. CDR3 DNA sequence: TGTGCCAGCAGTCAACTAGCGGGAGGATCCACAGATACGCAGTATTTT. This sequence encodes CASSQLAGGSTDTQYF.

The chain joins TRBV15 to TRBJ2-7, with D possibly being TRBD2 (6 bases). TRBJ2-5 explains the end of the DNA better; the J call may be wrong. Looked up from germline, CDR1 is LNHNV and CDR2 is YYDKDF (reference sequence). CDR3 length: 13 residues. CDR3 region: CATSRDFKETQYF. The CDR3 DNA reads TGTGCCACCAGCCGGGACTTCAAGGAGACCCAGTACTTC.

The CDR3 loop reads CSSRRAAETQYF. In DNA, the CDR3 is TGCAGCTCCCGTCGGGCAGCAGAGACCCAGTACTTC. This chain uses TRBV29-1 with TRBJ2-5; D not certain. This CDR3 comprises 12 residues. Trimming took 8 bases from V and 4 from J, leaving 14 bases between them. Germline V gene lookup returns CDR1 SQVTM and CDR2 ANQGSEA.

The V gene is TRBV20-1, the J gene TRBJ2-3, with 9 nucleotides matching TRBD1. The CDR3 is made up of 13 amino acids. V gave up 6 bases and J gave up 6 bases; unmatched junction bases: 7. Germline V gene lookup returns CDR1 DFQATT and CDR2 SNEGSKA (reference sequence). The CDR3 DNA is TGCAGTGCAGACAGGGGGATTGATGATACGCAGTATTTT. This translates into CSADRGIDDTQYF.

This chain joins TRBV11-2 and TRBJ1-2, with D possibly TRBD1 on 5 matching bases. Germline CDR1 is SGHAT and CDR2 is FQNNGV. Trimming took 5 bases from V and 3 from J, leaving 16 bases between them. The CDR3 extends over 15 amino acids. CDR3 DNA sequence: TGTGCCAGCAGCCCTCGGGGAGGGGCCTACTATGGCTACACCTTC. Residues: CASSPRGGAYYGYTF.

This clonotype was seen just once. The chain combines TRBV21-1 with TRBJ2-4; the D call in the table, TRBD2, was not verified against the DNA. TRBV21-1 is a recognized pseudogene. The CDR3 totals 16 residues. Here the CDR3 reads CANQKSGPLAKNIQYF. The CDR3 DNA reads TGTGCCAACCAAAAAAGCGGGCCCCTAGCCAAAAACATTCAGTACTTC.

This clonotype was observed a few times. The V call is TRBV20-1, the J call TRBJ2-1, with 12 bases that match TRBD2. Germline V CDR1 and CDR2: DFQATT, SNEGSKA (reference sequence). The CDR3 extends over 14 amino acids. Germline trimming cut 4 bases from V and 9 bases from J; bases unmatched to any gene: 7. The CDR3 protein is CSAKTSGGPSEQFF. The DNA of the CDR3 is TGCAGTGCTAAAACTAGCGGGGGGCCTAGTGAGCAGTTCTTC.

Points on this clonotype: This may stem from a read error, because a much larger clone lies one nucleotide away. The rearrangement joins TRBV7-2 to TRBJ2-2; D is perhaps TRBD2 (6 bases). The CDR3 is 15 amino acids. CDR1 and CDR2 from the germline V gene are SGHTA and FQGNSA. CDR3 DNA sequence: TGTGCCTGCAGCTTAGAGGGCGGGGAAACCGGGGAGCTGTTTTTT. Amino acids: CACSLEGGETGELFF.

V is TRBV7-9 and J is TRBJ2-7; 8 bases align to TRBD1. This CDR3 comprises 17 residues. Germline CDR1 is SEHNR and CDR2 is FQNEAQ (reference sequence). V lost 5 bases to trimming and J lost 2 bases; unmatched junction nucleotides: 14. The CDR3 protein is CASSRGARTGLPYEQYF. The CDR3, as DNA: TGTGCCAGCAGCCGTGGGGCGAGGACAGGGTTGCCCTACGAGCAGTACTTC.

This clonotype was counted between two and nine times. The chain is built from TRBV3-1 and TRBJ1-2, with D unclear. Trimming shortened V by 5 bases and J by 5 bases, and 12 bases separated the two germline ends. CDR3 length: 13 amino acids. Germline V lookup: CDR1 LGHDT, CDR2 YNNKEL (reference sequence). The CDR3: CASSEDWDYGYTF. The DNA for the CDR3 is TGTGCCAGCAGCGAGGATTGGGATTATGGCTACACCTTC.

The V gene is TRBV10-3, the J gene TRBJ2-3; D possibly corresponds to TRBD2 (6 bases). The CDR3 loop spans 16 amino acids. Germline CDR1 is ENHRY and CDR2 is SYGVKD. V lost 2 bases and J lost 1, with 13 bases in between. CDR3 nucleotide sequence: TGTGCCATCAGTGAGCTCGGAGGGGCCGGCACAGATACGCAGTATTTT. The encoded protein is CAISELGGAGTDTQYF.

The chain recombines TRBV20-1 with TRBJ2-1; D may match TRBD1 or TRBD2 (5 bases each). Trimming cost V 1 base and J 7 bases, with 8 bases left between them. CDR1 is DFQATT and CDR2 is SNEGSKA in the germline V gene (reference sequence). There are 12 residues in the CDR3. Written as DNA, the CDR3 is TGCAGTGCTAGAGGGGGGTTAAATGAGCAGTTCTTC. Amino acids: CSARGGLNEQFF.

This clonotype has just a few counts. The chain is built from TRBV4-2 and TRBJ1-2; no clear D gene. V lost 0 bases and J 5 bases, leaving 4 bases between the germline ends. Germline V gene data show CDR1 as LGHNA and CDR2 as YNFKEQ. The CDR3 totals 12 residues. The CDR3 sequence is CASSQDLYGYTF. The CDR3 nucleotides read TGTGCCAGCAGCCAAGACCTATATGGCTACACCTTC.

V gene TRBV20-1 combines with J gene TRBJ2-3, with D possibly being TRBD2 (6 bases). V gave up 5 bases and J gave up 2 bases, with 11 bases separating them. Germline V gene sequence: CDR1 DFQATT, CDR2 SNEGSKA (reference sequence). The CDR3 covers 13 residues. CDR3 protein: CSAALAYTDTQYF. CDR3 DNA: TGCAGTGCTGCACTAGCTTACACAGATACGCAGTATTTT.